The TCR beta chain described here comes from a study of preoperative IRX-2 immunotherapy in early breast cancer. Sequencing was performed with immunoSEQ multiplex PCR; in TCRdb, only in-frame clones are kept and a portion is missing. Of tens of thousands of clones in the sample, around four fifths are singletons; the top ten hold nearly 2.5%. Treatment specified: preoperative locoregional IRX-2 cytokine immunotherapy. The material sequenced was lymph node tissue, taken from a patient treated with IRX-2 immunotherapy. The receptor was isolated from a human donor with breast cancer.

CDR3 protein: CASSSGGAIDTQYF. The CDR3 bases are TGTGCCAGTTCTAGCGGGGGGGCGATAGATACGCAGTATTTT. The chain uses TRBV6-8 and TRBJ2-3; 12 nucleotides match TRBD2. Germline V gene data show CDR1 as MNHGY and CDR2 as SAAAGT. This CDR3 spans 14 amino acids. J was trimmed by 5 bases and V by 9 bases; bases with no gene match: 6.